Sequencing of this T cell receptor (beta chain) was carried out in a study of neurological immune-mediated disorders. Study outcomes and limitations: Expanded clones shared no CDR3 amino acid sequences across subjects, suggesting private repertoires in all groups.

The table lists this clonotype with many counts. What it binds is not known. 5'RACE with 10-nucleotide random UMIs generated the cDNA. TCRdb re-derived calls from the 5' RACE reads in MiXCR, one entry per CDR3 protein. The sample holds tens of thousands of distinct CDR3 sequences, more than 9.5% seen once. What was sequenced was PBMCs. This clonotype originated in a woman aged 60 to 75 with HTLV-1-associated myelopathy (HAM/TSP).

This CDR3 reads CASSQDGGRAGTDTQYF. The CDR3 nucleotides are TGCGCCAGCAGCCAAGATGGAGGGAGGGCCGGCACAGATACGCAGTATTTT. The chain links TRBV4-1 to TRBJ2-3; 7 positions agree with TRBD2. CDR3 length: 17 residues. The junction had 7 bases not matched to a gene; V was cut back by 0 bases and J by 1 base. CDR1 and CDR2 (germline): MGHRA, YSYEKL.